Following are 31 T cell receptor beta chains from one sample sequenced in a study of T cell responses to AZD1222 COVID-19 vaccine. TCRdb's copy holds only in-frame clones and misses some; the assay was immunoSEQ multiplex PCR. The sample holds around 190,000 clones, almost 90% seen once. The sequencing used peripheral blood, collected on day 0 of AZD1222 vaccination. Receptors originate from an adult in good health.

The CDR3 reads CASRMTGNYGYTF. CDR3 sequence (DNA): TGTGCCAGCAGAATGACAGGGAACTATGGCTACACCTTC. This chain uses TRBV6-5 with TRBJ1-2, with TRBD1 identical over 7 bases. Trimming cost V 6 bases and J 2 bases; bases outside gene matches: 3. Germline V lookup: CDR1 MNHEY, CDR2 SVGAGI. CDR3 length: 13 residues.

The chain is built from TRBV7-6 and TRBJ2-1, with 11 bases identical to TRBD2. Germline CDR1 SGHVS, CDR2 FNYEAQ. J lost 6 bases, V lost 1 base, and 11 bases had no gene match. This CDR3 spans 18 amino acids. The CDR3: CASSLVGTSGRSRNEQFF. The CDR3 DNA reads TGTGCCAGCAGCTTAGTGGGGACTAGCGGTCGATCCCGCAATGAGCAGTTCTTC.

At least ten counts were recorded for this clone. This sequence joins TRBV6-5 and TRBJ1-2; tentative D call: TRBD1 (5 bases). This CDR3 has 14 amino acids. The germline CDR1 and CDR2 sequences are MNHEY and SVGAGI. With 5 bases removed from V and 8 bases from J, the gap between germline ends came to 18 bases. This CDR3 is CASSTRPGGEGYTF. CDR3 in DNA: TGTGCCAGCAGTACCCGCCCGGGGGGTGAGGGCTACACCTTC.

J is TRBJ1-4 and V is TRBV19; TRBD1 aligns across 12 bases. Losses at the gene ends were 5 bases for V and 4 bases for J; bases not matched to a gene: 5. The CDR3 contains 16 residues. The germline V gene has CDR1 LNHDA and CDR2 SQIVND (reference sequence). In DNA, the CDR3 is TGTGCCAGTAGTCCCCGGGACAGGGGGCTTAATGAAAAACTGTTTTTT. Its protein product is CASSPRDRGLNEKLFF.

V is TRBV27 and J is TRBJ2-7; D may be TRBD1 (6 bases). Deletions cut 3 bases from V and 1 base from J, with 7 bases between. The germline gives CDR1 MNHEY, CDR2 SMNVEV (reference sequence). The CDR3 extends over 13 amino acids. The CDR3 sequence: CASSFDRSYEQYF. CDR3 bases: TGTGCCAGCAGTTTTGACAGGTCCTACGAGCAGTACTTC.

The chain carries TRBV12-5 and TRBJ2-5; tentative D call: TRBD2 (5 bases). The germline gives CDR1 LGHNT, CDR2 FRNRAP. The V gene lost 7 bases and the J gene lost 4 bases, with 22 bases spanning the gap. CDR3 length: 16 residues. Here the CDR3 reads CASATGVGRLGETQYF. CDR3 sequence (DNA): TGTGCTAGTGCAACCGGGGTTGGACGGTTGGGAGAGACCCAGTACTTC.

The CDR3, as DNA: TGTGCCAGCAGTTACGCAGCGAACTATGGCTACACCTTC. The encoded protein is CASSYAANYGYTF. This chain links TRBV6-5 with TRBJ1-2, with D uncertain. This CDR3 is built from 13 residues. Germline assignment: CDR1 MNHEY and CDR2 SVGAGI. The germline V and J ends were trimmed by 2 bases and 2 bases, with 6 bases remaining between them.

The V gene is TRBV2, the J gene TRBJ2-1; 10 nucleotides agree with TRBD1. This CDR3 region has 13 residues. Looked up from germline, CDR1 is SNHLY and CDR2 is FYNNEI. Trimming removed 4 bases from V and 6 bases from J; junction bases left unmatched: 0. In DNA form, the CDR3 reads TGTGCCAGCAGTGGGGACAGGGGCAATGAGCAGTTCTTC. Its protein is CASSGDRGNEQFF.

The chain carries TRBV6-5 and TRBJ1-6; D unclear. Looked up from germline, CDR1 is MNHEY and CDR2 is SVGAGI. CDR3 length equals 15 residues. The V and J ends lost 2 bases and 2 bases respectively, with 7 bases between them. The CDR3 spells CASSYDRPYNSPLHF. In nucleotides, the CDR3 is TGTGCCAGCAGTTACGATCGGCCCTATAATTCACCCCTCCACTTT.

The gene calls are TRBV7-8 and TRBJ1-1; TRBD1 might be the D (6 bases). Germline V CDR1 and CDR2: SGHVS, FQNEAQ. The CDR3 has 16 amino acids. V was pared by 3 bases and J by 0 bases, with 14 bases between. The CDR3 spells CASSFQGSNLNTEAFF. Written as DNA, the CDR3 is TGTGCCAGCAGCTTTCAGGGGTCCAATTTGAACACTGAAGCTTTCTTT.

V gene TRBV6-5 combines with J gene TRBJ1-2, with 7 bases fitting TRBD1. Germline CDR1 and CDR2: MNHEY and SVGAGI. J lost 3 bases, V lost 6 bases, and 7 bases had no gene match. CDR3 length: 14 residues. CDR3 bases: TGTGCCAGCAGCATCCACAGGGGAGACTATGGCTACACCTTC. This codes for CASSIHRGDYGYTF.

The gene calls are TRBV5-8 and TRBJ1-6; a possible D gene is TRBD1 (6 bases). With 5 bases removed from V and 3 bases from J, the gap between germline ends came to 18 bases. CDR1 and CDR2 from the germline V gene are SGHTS and YDEGEE. The length of the CDR3 is 17 residues. The CDR3 is CASRKQGTQFYNSPLHF. CDR3 sequence (DNA): TGTGCCAGCAGAAAACAGGGAACTCAATTCTATAATTCACCCCTCCACTTT.

Here the CDR3 DNA reads TGTGCCAGCAGTTTATACAGCGGGAGTGTCGAGACCCAGTACTTC. This translates into CASSLYSGSVETQYF. The chain couples TRBV27 to TRBJ2-5; 8 bases fit TRBD2. After removal of 1 base from V and 5 bases from J, the junction contained 6 bases not matched to a gene. CDR1 MNHEY and CDR2 SMNVEV come from the germline V gene (reference sequence). The CDR3 consists of 15 residues.

The chain uses TRBV7-9 and TRBJ2-3; D remains ambiguous. This CDR3 has 13 residues. The ends were cut back, 1 base at V and 7 bases at J, with 9 bases in the middle. Looked up from germline, CDR1 is SEHNR and CDR2 is FQNEAQ (reference sequence). CDR3 amino acids: CASSLGPGHTQYF. CDR3 bases: TGTGCCAGCAGCTTAGGGCCCGGGCATACGCAGTATTTT.

The gene calls are TRBV9 and TRBJ2-3; the D is unclear. V lost 1 base to trimming and J lost 1 base, with 4 bases between them. The CDR3 consists of 13 residues. Germline CDR1 is SGDLS and CDR2 is YYNGEE. The DNA of the CDR3 is TGTGCCAGCAGCGTACAGGGCACAGATACGCAGTATTTT. Translation: CASSVQGTDTQYF.

The chain employs TRBV6-6 and TRBJ1-2, with 7 bases lining up with TRBD1. The CDR3 loop spans 15 amino acids. The V and J ends lost 5 bases and 3 bases, in that order; junction bases with no gene match: 9. The germline V gene has CDR1 MNHNY and CDR2 SVGAGI (reference sequence). CDR3 in amino acids: CASSRDTGVYYGYTF. The CDR3 nucleotides are TGTGCCAGCAGTAGAGATACAGGGGTCTACTATGGCTACACCTTC.

The V gene is TRBV30, the J gene TRBJ2-2, with no clear D. The V gene's germline CDR1 is GTSNPN and CDR2 SVGIG (reference sequence). With 0 bases removed from V and 2 bases from J, the gap between germline ends came to 7 bases. The CDR3 contains 14 residues. CDR3 loop: CAWSVQHNTGELFF. The CDR3 region has the DNA TGTGCCTGGAGTGTGCAGCATAACACCGGGGAGCTGTTTTTT.

The chain combines TRBV18 with TRBJ1-5; possible D gene TRBD1, 5 bases. CDR1 KGHSH and CDR2 LQKENI come from the germline V gene. Trimming shortened V by 6 bases and J by 0 bases, and 9 bases separated the two germline ends. The CDR3 contains 14 residues. CDR3 protein: CASSATDSNQPQHF. The CDR3 DNA follows: TGTGCCAGCTCGGCGACAGATAGCAATCAGCCCCAGCATTTT.

The chain combines TRBV7-3 with TRBJ1-1; D unresolved. Germline V gene data show CDR1 as SGHTA and CDR2 as FQGTGA. V was trimmed by 3 bases and J by 0 bases, leaving 17 bases between them. The CDR3 sequence is 17 residues long. The CDR3 region has the DNA TGTGCCAGCAGCTTGTTTGTTTTAGGGTCCATGAACACTGAAGCTTTCTTT. Residues: CASSLFVLGSMNTEAFF.

The chain is built from TRBV7-3 and TRBJ2-3; possible D gene TRBD2, 5 bases. The CDR3 consists of 15 residues. Trimming pared 4 bases from V and 4 bases from J, leaving 15 bases between. Germline CDR1 and CDR2: SGHTA and FQGTGA. CDR3 coding DNA: TGTGCCAGCAGCTCGTTTGGGGAGTATTCAGATACGCAGTATTTT. Protein: CASSSFGEYSDTQYF.

The chain joins TRBV9 to TRBJ1-1; 7 bases map to TRBD1. The CDR3 spans 15 residues. CDR1 is SGDLS, CDR2 YYNGEE, per germline. J gave up 1 base and V 4 bases, and 7 bases lay outside the gene matches. The CDR3 protein is CASSPGGRRNTEAFF. In nucleotides, the CDR3 is TGTGCCAGCAGCCCAGGGGGGCGTCGGAACACTGAAGCTTTCTTT.

This clone has a handful of counts. The chain has TRBV19 and TRBJ1-4, with 7 bases matching TRBD1. Losses at the gene ends were 4 bases for V and 4 bases for J; bases not matched to a gene: 9. Germline V lookup: CDR1 LNHDA, CDR2 SQIVND (reference sequence). This CDR3 has 16 amino acids. CDR3 coding DNA: TGTGCCAGTAGTACATTACAGGGGACGGATAATGAAAAACTGTTTTTT. Protein: CASSTLQGTDNEKLFF.

J is TRBJ2-7 and V is TRBV7-2, with D unclear. CDR3 length: 14 amino acids. Trimming left V 2 bases short and J 6 bases short, with 14 bases between. Per the germline V gene, CDR1 is SGHTA and CDR2 is FQGNSA. DNA of the CDR3: TGTGCCAGCAGCTTATCAGGCCCCGCCCGCGAGCAGTACTTC. Protein: CASSLSGPAREQYF.

The gene calls are TRBV15 and TRBJ2-5; D unclear. This CDR3 region has 14 residues. V was cut by 3 bases and J by 4 bases, with 12 bases left in between. The germline CDR1 and CDR2 sequences are LNHNV and YYDKDF (reference sequence). The CDR3 nucleotides are TGTGCCACCAGCAGTGGCGGATCGAGAGAGACCCAGTACTTC. It translates to CATSSGGSRETQYF. The full variable domain, its missing parts supplied by reference TRBV15 and TRBJ2-5, is DAMVIQNPRYQVTQFGKPVTLSCSQTLNHNVMYWYQQKSSQAPKLLFHYYDKDFNNEADTPDNFQSRRPNTSFCFLDIRSPGLGDTAMYLCATSSGGSRETQYFGPGTRLLVL.

In this sample, this clone turned up once. The chain links TRBV6-5 to TRBJ2-6, with D uncertain. Trimming pared 11 bases from V and 0 bases from J, leaving 14 bases between. The germline V gene has CDR1 MNHEY and CDR2 SVGAGI. The CDR3 is 15 amino acids. CDR3 bases: TGTGCCTGCTCCTATCACCTCTCTGGGGCCAACGTCCTGACTTTC. Residues: CACSYHLSGANVLTF.

This clone has only a few counts. The chain has TRBV28 and TRBJ2-7, with 11 bases aligning to TRBD2. Germline CDR1 MDHEN, CDR2 SYDVKM. The ends lost 6 bases at V and 1 base at J; junction bases unmatched: 23. CDR3 size: 21 residues. The CDR3 here is CASSSTGTSGLGLGVSYEQYF. CDR3 bases: TGTGCCAGCAGCTCAACCGGGACTAGCGGTCTAGGGCTCGGGGTTTCCTACGAGCAGTACTTC.

Details on this clone: Within the sample, other DNA sequences also encode this same CDR3. The rearrangement uses TRBV7-9 and TRBJ1-5; TRBD1 aligns across 9 bases. The germline CDR1 and CDR2 sequences are SEHNR and FQNEAQ (reference sequence). V trimming: 3 bases; J trimming: 4 bases; junction bases outside the gene matches: 1. This CDR3 is built from 14 residues. The CDR3 DNA reads as TGTGCCAGCAGCTTGGGACAGGGAAATCAGCCCCAGCATTTT. Protein: CASSLGQGNQPQHF. Looking up the rest from reference TRBV7-9 and TRBJ1-5 gives the full variable domain: DTGVSQNPRHKITKRGQNVTFRCDPISEHNRLYWYRQTLGQGPEFLTYFQNEAQLEKSRLLSDRFSAERPKGSFSTLEIQRTEQGDSAMYLCASSLGQGNQPQHFGDGTRLSIL.

The rearrangement uses TRBV5-1 and TRBJ1-4, with a tentative D call TRBD1 (5 bases). Deletions cut 7 bases from V and 7 bases from J, with 14 bases between. CDR3 length equals 13 residues. The germline gives CDR1 SGHRS, CDR2 YFSETQ. CDR3 sequence (DNA): TGCGCCAGCCAACTTGGCGGGGGTGAAAAACTGTTTTTT. This translates into CASQLGGGEKLFF. Looking up the rest from reference TRBV5-1 and TRBJ1-4 gives the full variable domain: KAGVTQTPRYLIKTRGQQVTLSCSPISGHRSVSWYQQTPGQGLQFLFEYFSETQRNKGNFPGRFSGRQFSNSRSEMNVSTLELGDSALYLCASQLGGGEKLFFGSGTQLSVL.

The CDR3 nucleotides are TGTGCCAGCAGCCAAACTATGTTCTACGAGCAGTACTTC. Translating it yields CASSQTMFYEQYF. The gene calls are TRBV4-2 and TRBJ2-7; no reliable D call. CDR1 is LGHNA, CDR2 YNFKEQ, per germline. Trimming cost V 2 bases and J 3 bases, with 8 bases left between them. There are 13 residues in the CDR3.

CDR3 in DNA: TGTGCCATCAGTTCGATCGGACAGGGGGTCGGCGGGGAGCTGTTTTTT. The encoded protein is CAISSIGQGVGGELFF. This sequence joins TRBV10-3 and TRBJ2-2; 10 bases are shared with TRBD1. CDR3 length equals 16 residues. Unmatched junction bases numbered 10, after V lost 5 bases and J lost 7 bases. Germline V gene data show CDR1 as ENHRY and CDR2 as SYGVKD.

CDR3 region: CASSEVSFRGYTF. CDR3 in DNA: TGTGCCAGCAGTGAAGTGAGTTTTCGGGGCTACACCTTC. This chain uses TRBV25-1 with TRBJ1-2; no reliable D call. Trimming removed 2 bases at V and 8 bases at J, with 12 bases between. CDR1 is MGHDK and CDR2 is SYGVNS in the germline V gene. The CDR3 totals 13 residues.